This T cell receptor beta chain derives from a study of T cells in Graves' hyperthyroidism and ophthalmopathy. Authors of the study amplified TCR beta CDR3 regions from RNA transcripts. When the TCR CDR3 underwent first-round RT-PCR, the HTBI primer set was used. TCRdb re-called the multiplex PCR reads with MiXCR, one entry per CDR3 protein. The sample consists of 540,000 or so distinct CDR3 sequences, 15% to 19% of them appearing once. General observations from the study: The majority of expanded thyroid clonotypes above 0.001 also appeared in blood.

The source of the PBMCs was less than 12 ml of fresh peripheral blood. The CDR3 runs to 15 residues. Germline V gives CDR1 MNHEY, CDR2 SMNVEV (reference sequence). V lost 7 bases and J lost 7; bases outside the gene matches: 11. This clonotype was observed many times. Its antigen remains unknown. The sequence derives from a woman aged 25-40 years with Graves' hyperthyroidism. The sample was blood. The J gene is TRBJ2-1, the V gene TRBV27; 9 bases line up with TRBD1. The CDR3 DNA reads as TGTGCCAGCACTCGATGGGACAGGGATTCGAATGAGCAGTTCTTC. The encoded protein is CASTRWDRDSNEQFF.